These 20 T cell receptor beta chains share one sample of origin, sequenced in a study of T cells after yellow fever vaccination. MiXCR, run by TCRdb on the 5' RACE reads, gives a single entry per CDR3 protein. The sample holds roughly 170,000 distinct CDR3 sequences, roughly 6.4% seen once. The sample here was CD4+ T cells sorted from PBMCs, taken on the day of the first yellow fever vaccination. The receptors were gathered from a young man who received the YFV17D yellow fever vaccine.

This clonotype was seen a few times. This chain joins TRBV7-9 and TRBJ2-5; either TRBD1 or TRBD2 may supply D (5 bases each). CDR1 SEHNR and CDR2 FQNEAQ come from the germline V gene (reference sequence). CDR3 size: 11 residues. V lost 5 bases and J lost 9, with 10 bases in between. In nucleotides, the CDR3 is TGTGCCAGCAGCGTAATGGGGGCCCAGTACTTC. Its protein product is CASSVMGAQYF. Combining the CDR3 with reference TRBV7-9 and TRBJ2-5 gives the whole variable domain DTGVSQNPRHKITKRGQNVTFRCDPISEHNRLYWYRQTLGQGPEFLTYFQNEAQLEKSRLLSDRFSAERPKGSFSTLEIQRTEQGDSAMYLCASSVMGAQYFGPGTRLLVL.

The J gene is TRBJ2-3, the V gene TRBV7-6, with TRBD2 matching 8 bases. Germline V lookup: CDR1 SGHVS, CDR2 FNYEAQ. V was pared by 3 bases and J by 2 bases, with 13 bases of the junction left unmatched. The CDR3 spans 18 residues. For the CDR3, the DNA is TGTGCCAGCAGCTTTTCGGGTGGCGGGGGGAAACTCACAGATACGCAGTATTTT. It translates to CASSFSGGGGKLTDTQYF. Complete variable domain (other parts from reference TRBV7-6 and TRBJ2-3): GAGVSQSPRYKVTKRGQDVALRCDPISGHVSLYWYRQALGQGPEFLTYFNYEAQQDKSGLPNDRFSAERPEGSISTLTIQRTEQRDSAMYRCASSFSGGGGKLTDTQYFGPGTRLTVL.

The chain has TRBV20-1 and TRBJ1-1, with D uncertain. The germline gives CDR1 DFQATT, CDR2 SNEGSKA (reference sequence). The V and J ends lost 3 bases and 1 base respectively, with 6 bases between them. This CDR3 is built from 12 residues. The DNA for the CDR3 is TGCAGTGCTAGGAGGGAGAACACTGAAGCTTTCTTT. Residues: CSARRENTEAFF.

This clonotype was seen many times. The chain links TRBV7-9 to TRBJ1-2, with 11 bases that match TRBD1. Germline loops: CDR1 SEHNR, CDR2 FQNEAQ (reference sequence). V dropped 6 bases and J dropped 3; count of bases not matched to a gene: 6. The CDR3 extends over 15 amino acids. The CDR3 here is CASRRTGGEDYGYTF. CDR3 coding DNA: TGTGCCAGCAGGAGGACAGGGGGCGAGGACTATGGCTACACCTTC.

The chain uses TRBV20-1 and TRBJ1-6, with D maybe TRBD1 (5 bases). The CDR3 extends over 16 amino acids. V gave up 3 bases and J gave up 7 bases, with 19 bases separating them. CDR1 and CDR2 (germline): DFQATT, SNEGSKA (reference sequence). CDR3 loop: CSAREWGLGINSPLHF. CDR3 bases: TGCAGTGCTAGGGAATGGGGCCTTGGGATAAATTCACCCCTCCACTTT.

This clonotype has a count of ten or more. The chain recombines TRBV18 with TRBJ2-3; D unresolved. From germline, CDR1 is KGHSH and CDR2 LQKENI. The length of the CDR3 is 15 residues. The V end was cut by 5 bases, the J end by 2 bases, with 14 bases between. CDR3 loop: CASSLAGPITDTQYF. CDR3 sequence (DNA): TGTGCCAGCTCATTGGCCGGGCCAATCACAGATACGCAGTATTTT.

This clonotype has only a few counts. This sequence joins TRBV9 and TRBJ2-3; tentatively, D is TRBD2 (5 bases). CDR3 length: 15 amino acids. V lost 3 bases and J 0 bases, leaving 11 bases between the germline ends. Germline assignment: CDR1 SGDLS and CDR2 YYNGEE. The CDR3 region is CASSGNTGSTDTQYF. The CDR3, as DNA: TGTGCCAGCAGCGGGAATACGGGGAGCACAGATACGCAGTATTTT.

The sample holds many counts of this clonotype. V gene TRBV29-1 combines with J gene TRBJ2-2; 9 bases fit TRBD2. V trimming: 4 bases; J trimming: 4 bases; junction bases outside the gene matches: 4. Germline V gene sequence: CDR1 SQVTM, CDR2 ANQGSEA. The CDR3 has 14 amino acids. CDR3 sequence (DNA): TGCAGCGTTGGGGGGACTAGCATCACCGGGGAGCTGTTTTTT. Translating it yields CSVGGTSITGELFF.

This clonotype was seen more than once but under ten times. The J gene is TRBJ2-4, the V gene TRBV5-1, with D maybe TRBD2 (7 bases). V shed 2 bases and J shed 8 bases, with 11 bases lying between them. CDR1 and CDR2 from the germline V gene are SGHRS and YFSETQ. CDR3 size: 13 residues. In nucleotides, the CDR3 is TGCGCCAGCAGCTTACCGGGGGGCGACATTCAGTACTTC. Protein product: CASSLPGGDIQYF.

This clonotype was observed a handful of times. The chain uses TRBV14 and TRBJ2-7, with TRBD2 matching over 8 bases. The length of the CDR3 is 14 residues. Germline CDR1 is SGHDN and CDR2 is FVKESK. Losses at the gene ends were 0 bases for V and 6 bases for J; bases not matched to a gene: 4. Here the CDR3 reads CASSQDPGGGEQYF. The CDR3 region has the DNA TGTGCCAGCAGCCAAGATCCGGGGGGGGGCGAGCAGTACTTC.

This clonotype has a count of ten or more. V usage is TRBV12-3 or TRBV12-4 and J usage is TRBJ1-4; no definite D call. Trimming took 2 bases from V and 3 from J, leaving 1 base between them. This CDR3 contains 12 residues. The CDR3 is CASSLSNEKLFF. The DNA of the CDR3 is TGTGCCAGCAGTTTATCTAATGAAAAACTGTTTTTT.

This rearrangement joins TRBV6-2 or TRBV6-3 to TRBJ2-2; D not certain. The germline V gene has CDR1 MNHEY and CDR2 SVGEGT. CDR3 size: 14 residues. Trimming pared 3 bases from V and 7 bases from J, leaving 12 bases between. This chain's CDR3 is CASSYMLADGELFF. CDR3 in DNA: TGTGCCAGCAGTTATATGTTGGCGGACGGGGAGCTGTTTTTT.

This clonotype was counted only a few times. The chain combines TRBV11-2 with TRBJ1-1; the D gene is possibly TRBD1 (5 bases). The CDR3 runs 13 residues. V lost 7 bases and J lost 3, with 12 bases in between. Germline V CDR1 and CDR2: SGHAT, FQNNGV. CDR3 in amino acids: CASTWGYDTEAFF. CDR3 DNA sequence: TGTGCCAGCACCTGGGGGTATGACACTGAAGCTTTCTTT.

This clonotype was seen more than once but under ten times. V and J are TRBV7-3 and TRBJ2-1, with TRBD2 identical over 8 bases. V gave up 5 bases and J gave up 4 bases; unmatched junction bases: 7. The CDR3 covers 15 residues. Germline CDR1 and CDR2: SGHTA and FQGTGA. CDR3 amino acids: CASSNLGGGYNEQFF. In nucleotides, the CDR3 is TGTGCCAGCAGCAACCTCGGCGGGGGGTACAATGAGCAGTTCTTC.

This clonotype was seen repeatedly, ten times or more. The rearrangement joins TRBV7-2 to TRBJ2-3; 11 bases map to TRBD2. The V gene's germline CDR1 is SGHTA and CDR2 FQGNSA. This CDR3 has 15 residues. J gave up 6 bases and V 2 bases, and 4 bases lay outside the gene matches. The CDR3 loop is CASSLPLAGGDTQYF. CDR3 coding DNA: TGTGCCAGCAGCTTACCGCTAGCGGGGGGCGATACGCAGTATTTT.

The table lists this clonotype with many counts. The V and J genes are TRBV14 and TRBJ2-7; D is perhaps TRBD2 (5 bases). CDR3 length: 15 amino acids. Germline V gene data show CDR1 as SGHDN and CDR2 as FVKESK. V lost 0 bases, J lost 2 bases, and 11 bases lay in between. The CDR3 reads CASSQEIRGAYEQYV. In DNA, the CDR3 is TGTGCCAGCAGCCAAGAGATTCGGGGTGCCTACGAGCAGTACGTC.

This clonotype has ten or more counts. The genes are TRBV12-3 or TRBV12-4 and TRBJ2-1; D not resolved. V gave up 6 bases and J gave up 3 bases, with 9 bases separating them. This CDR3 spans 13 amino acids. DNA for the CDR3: TGTGCCAGCAGGGGTGGCCTCTACAATGAGCAGTTCTTC. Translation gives CASRGGLYNEQFF.

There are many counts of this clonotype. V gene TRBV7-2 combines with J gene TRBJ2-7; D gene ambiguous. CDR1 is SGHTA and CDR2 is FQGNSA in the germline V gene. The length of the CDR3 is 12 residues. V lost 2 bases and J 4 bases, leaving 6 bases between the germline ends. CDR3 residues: CASSLILYEQYF. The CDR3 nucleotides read TGTGCCAGCAGCTTAATCCTTTACGAGCAGTACTTC. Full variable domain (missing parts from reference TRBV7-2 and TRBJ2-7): GAGVSQSPSNKVTEKGKDVELRCDPISGHTALYWYRQSLGQGLEFLIYFQGNSAPDKSGLPSDRFSAERTGGSVSTLTIQRTQQEDSAVYLCASSLILYEQYFGPGTRLTVT.

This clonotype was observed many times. The CDR3 nucleotides are TGTGCCAGCAGTGCAGCCGGGAGTAACACTGAAGCTTTCTTT. Its translation: CASSAAGSNTEAFF. The chain combines TRBV6-1 with TRBJ1-1; D is uncertain. The V and J ends lost 4 bases and 2 bases respectively, with 11 bases between them. The CDR3 contains 14 residues. Germline values: CDR1 MNHNS, CDR2 SASEGT.

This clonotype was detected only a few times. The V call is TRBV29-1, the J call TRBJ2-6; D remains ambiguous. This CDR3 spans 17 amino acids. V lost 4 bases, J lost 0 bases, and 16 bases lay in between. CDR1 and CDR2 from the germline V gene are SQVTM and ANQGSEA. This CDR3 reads CSVGRTAGISGANVLTF. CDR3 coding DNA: TGCAGCGTTGGAAGGACGGCCGGTATCTCTGGGGCCAACGTCCTGACTTTC.